Below, 30 T cell receptor beta chains from the same sample are listed, as sequenced in a study of T cell responses to AZD1222 COVID-19 vaccine. Using immunoSEQ multiplex PCR, the repertoire was profiled, and TCRdb retains in-frame clones only, with some absent. The table shows roughly 160,000 clones, with about 92% occurring only once. The sample consisted of peripheral blood, taken on day 0 of MenACWY control vaccination. The receptors originated from an adult in good health.

Points on this clone: This specimen includes other DNA sequences encoding the same CDR3. The genes are TRBV3-1 (or the pseudogene TRBV3-2) and TRBJ1-1; 10 nucleotides match TRBD1. Trimming cost V 3 bases and J 2 bases; bases outside gene matches: 3. CDR3 size: 15 residues. CDR1 is LGHDT, CDR2 YNNKEL, per germline (reference sequence). This chain's CDR3 is CASSQGQGPNTEAFF. As DNA, the CDR3 is TGTGCCAGCAGCCAGGGACAGGGGCCTAACACTGAAGCTTTCTTT.

The chain couples TRBV7-3 to TRBJ2-3, with D perhaps matching TRBD2 (6 bases). Looked up from germline, CDR1 is SGHTA and CDR2 is FQGTGA. Trimming shortened V by 5 bases and J by 4 bases, and 16 bases separated the two germline ends. This CDR3 comprises 15 residues. The CDR3 is CASSPDPGESDTQYF. The CDR3 nucleotides are TGTGCCAGCAGCCCCGATCCGGGAGAGTCAGATACGCAGTATTTT.

There are a few counts of this clone. V gene TRBV11-3 combines with J gene TRBJ2-1; 10 nucleotides line up with TRBD1. Trimming cost V 5 bases and J 5 bases; bases outside gene matches: 6. CDR1 and CDR2 (germline): SGHNT, YENEEA. The CDR3 has 15 residues. The CDR3 spells CASSAYGTGDNEQFF. DNA of the CDR3: TGTGCCAGCAGCGCTTATGGGACAGGGGACAATGAGCAGTTCTTC.

V gene TRBV6-1 combines with J gene TRBJ2-7; D unclear. V was trimmed by 2 bases and J by 2 bases, leaving 16 bases between them. This CDR3 is 16 amino acids long. CDR1 and CDR2 from the germline V gene are MNHNS and SASEGT. In DNA, the CDR3 is TGTGCCAGCAGTGAATTGACGAGAAGGCAACCCTACGAGCAGTACTTC. Translating it yields CASSELTRRQPYEQYF.

V is TRBV5-8 and J is TRBJ1-1; no clear D gene. This CDR3 has 14 residues. The V end was cut by 3 bases, the J end by 1 base, with 10 bases between. The germline V gene has CDR1 SGHTS and CDR2 YDEGEE. Written as DNA, the CDR3 is TGTGCCAGCAGCTCCCTGACTGAGAACACTGAAGCTTTCTTT. Encoded protein: CASSSLTENTEAFF.

The chain links TRBV6-1 to TRBJ1-2; tentatively, D is TRBD1 (6 bases). Germline V CDR1 and CDR2: MNHNS, SASEGT. The CDR3 has 16 amino acids. Trimming took 4 bases from V and 5 from J, leaving 20 bases between them. This CDR3 is CASSAAEDWQGYGYTF. CDR3 bases: TGTGCCAGCAGTGCCGCCGAGGACTGGCAGGGGTATGGCTACACCTTC.

The chain couples TRBV19 to TRBJ2-3, with 10 bases matching TRBD1. Germline V lookup: CDR1 LNHDA, CDR2 SQIVND (reference sequence). The CDR3 length is 16 residues. V gave up 7 bases and J gave up 0 bases; unmatched junction bases: 7. This CDR3 is CASKDRGLLSTDTQYF. The CDR3 DNA reads TGTGCCAGTAAAGACAGGGGGCTTTTGAGCACAGATACGCAGTATTTT.

This clone was observed once. This sequence joins TRBV3-1 (or the pseudogene TRBV3-2) and TRBJ2-5; D ambiguous. Trimming stripped 2 bases from V and 5 bases from J, with 3 bases between. Germline lookup yields CDR1 LGHDT and CDR2 YNNKEL (reference sequence). The CDR3 covers 11 residues. The CDR3 DNA is TGTGCCAGCAGCCAACTCGAGACCCAGTACTTC. The encoded protein is CASSQLETQYF.

The sample holds a few counts of this clone. The chain recombines TRBV6-2 or TRBV6-3 with TRBJ2-7; D might be TRBD2 (5 bases). V was cut by 5 bases and J by 5 bases, with 22 bases left in between. The CDR3 spans 16 residues. The V gene's germline CDR1 is MNHEY and CDR2 SVGEGT. In DNA form, the CDR3 reads TGTGCCAGCAGTCCCTATCGGGGTCCCAACTACGACGAGCAGTACTTC. Residues: CASSPYRGPNYDEQYF.

The chain carries TRBV30 and TRBJ1-2; D ambiguous. Germline lookup yields CDR1 GTSNPN and CDR2 SVGIG (reference sequence). Trimming took 3 bases from V and 2 from J, leaving 16 bases between them. This CDR3 is 15 amino acids long. The CDR3 here is CAWRRRADRNYGYTF. The CDR3 DNA reads as TGTGCCTGGAGACGGAGGGCGGACCGCAACTATGGCTACACCTTC.

The chain has TRBV18 and TRBJ2-1, with 9 bases identical to TRBD2. Germline V CDR1 and CDR2: KGHSH, LQKENI. The J segment lost 5 bases and the V segment lost 3 bases, leaving 11 bases of the junction unmatched. The CDR3 runs to 17 residues. The CDR3 region is CASSPGASGIGNNEQFF. CDR3 in DNA: TGTGCCAGCTCACCCGGGGCTAGCGGGATCGGGAACAATGAGCAGTTCTTC.

V usage is TRBV7-9 and J usage is TRBJ2-7; 7 nucleotides agree with TRBD2. Trimming at V came to 5 bases and at J to 7 bases, leaving 5 bases not matched to a gene. The CDR3 is made up of 12 amino acids. Per germline, CDR1 SEHNR and CDR2 FQNEAQ (reference sequence). CDR3 bases: TGTGCCAGCAGCCCTACTAGCGAAGAGCAGTACTTC. Its translation is CASSPTSEEQYF.

This clone was detected only once. J is TRBJ2-1 and V is TRBV7-2; D uncertain. Germline V lookup: CDR1 SGHTA, CDR2 FQGNSA. The length of the CDR3 is 14 residues. Trimming stripped 1 base from V and 6 bases from J, with 10 bases between. The CDR3 is CASSLGAGPNEQFF. The CDR3 nucleotides read TGTGCCAGCAGCTTAGGTGCCGGTCCCAATGAGCAGTTCTTC.

The chain carries TRBV27 and TRBJ2-2, with TRBD2 matching 14 bases. Germline CDR1 reads MNHEY; CDR2 reads SMNVEV (reference sequence). The junction had 0 bases not matched to a gene; V was cut back by 6 bases and J by 6 bases. CDR3 length: 14 amino acids. The CDR3, as DNA: TGTGCCAGCAGGACTAGCGGGAGGGCCGGGGAGCTGTTTTTT. Translation: CASRTSGRAGELFF.

This chain uses TRBV5-1 with TRBJ1-5; 7 nucleotides align to TRBD1. The V gene end was trimmed by 2 bases and the J gene end by 5 bases; junction bases not matched to a gene: 1. CDR1 and CDR2 from the germline V gene are SGHRS and YFSETQ. The CDR3 totals 13 residues. Written as DNA, the CDR3 is TGCGCCAGCAGCTTCCAGGGGGATCAGCCCCAGCATTTT. It codes for CASSFQGDQPQHF.

The J gene is TRBJ2-2, the V gene TRBV11-2; 11 bases match TRBD1. V was clipped by 5 bases and J by 5 bases; unmatched bases: 10. This CDR3 has 17 amino acids. Germline V gives CDR1 SGHAT, CDR2 FQNNGV. The CDR3 DNA is TGTGCCAGCAGCGTGCGAGGGACAGGGGGTGGAACCGGGGAGCTGTTTTTT. It is translated as CASSVRGTGGGTGELFF.

The V call is TRBV7-2, the J call TRBJ1-1, with D unclear. Germline values: CDR1 SGHTA, CDR2 FQGNSA. The CDR3 runs to 15 residues. V was clipped by 3 bases and J by 1 base, with 12 bases between them. CDR3 sequence reads: CASSFKRTENTEAFF. In nucleotides, the CDR3 is TGTGCCAGCAGCTTTAAGAGAACGGAGAACACTGAAGCTTTCTTT.

The J gene is TRBJ1-4, the V gene TRBV24-1, with 11 bases identical to TRBD1. V lost 4 bases, J lost 8 bases, and 8 bases stayed unmatched. Germline V gene lookup returns CDR1 KGHDR and CDR2 SFDVKD. The CDR3 is 16 residues long. In DNA form, the CDR3 reads TGTGCCACCAGTGAAGGACAGGGGGCCCTGGGAGAAAAACTGTTTTTT. The encoded protein is CATSEGQGALGEKLFF.

The chain joins TRBV27 to TRBJ1-5; 8 bases agree with TRBD1. The CDR3 runs 17 residues. With V trimmed by 4 bases and J by 3 bases, 11 bases remained unmatched. The germline V gene encodes CDR1 MNHEY and CDR2 SMNVEV (reference sequence). The CDR3 DNA reads as TGTGCCAGCAGTTCCGCCCCCCAGGGGGCTAACAATCAGCCCCAGCATTTT. Translated, it gives CASSSAPQGANNQPQHF.

The V call is TRBV19, the J call TRBJ2-5, with TRBD1 matching over 9 bases. This CDR3 spans 13 amino acids. J lost 7 bases, V lost 6 bases, and 6 bases had no gene match. Germline CDR1 and CDR2: LNHDA and SQIVND (reference sequence). The CDR3 region has the DNA TGTGCCAGTAGCAGGGACAGGGATGGGACCCAGTACTTC. As protein: CASSRDRDGTQYF.

V usage is TRBV6-2 or TRBV6-3 and J usage is TRBJ2-2, with unresolved D. Germline assignment: CDR1 MNHEY and CDR2 SVGEGT. This CDR3 has 14 residues. V was cut by 4 bases and J by 6 bases, with 12 bases left in between. CDR3 DNA sequence: TGTGCCAGCAGTTGGACGATTAAAGCCGGGGAGCTGTTTTTT. Translated, it gives CASSWTIKAGELFF.

The chain carries TRBV30 and TRBJ1-3, with D unresolved. Germline loops: CDR1 GTSNPN, CDR2 SVGIG (reference sequence). V was trimmed by 3 bases and J by 5 bases, leaving 17 bases between them. The CDR3 is 15 amino acids. Here the CDR3 reads CAWRGTGRGRNTIYF. The CDR3 coding sequence is TGTGCCTGGAGGGGAACCGGGCGAGGAAGAAACACCATATATTTT.

V usage is TRBV27 and J usage is TRBJ2-1; D is undetermined. The CDR3 loop spans 15 amino acids. Per germline, CDR1 MNHEY and CDR2 SMNVEV (reference sequence). V lost 7 bases to trimming and J lost 2 bases, with 15 bases between them. CDR3 coding DNA: TGTGCCAGCAAGGTCCGGGCGCCCACCTACAATGAGCAGTTCTTC. This gives the protein CASKVRAPTYNEQFF.

This rearrangement joins TRBV6-5 to TRBJ2-5; D may correspond to TRBD1 or TRBD2 (5 bases each). CDR3 length equals 14 residues. V was pared by 7 bases and J by 3 bases, with 15 bases between. Germline V lookup: CDR1 MNHEY, CDR2 SVGAGI. The CDR3 sequence: CASTEGAGKETQYF. The CDR3 bases are TGTGCCAGCACGGAAGGGGCCGGGAAAGAGACCCAGTACTTC.

The CDR3: CATSDFRLAGAMDTQYF. CDR3 nucleotide sequence: TGTGCCACCAGTGATTTTCGACTAGCGGGTGCCATGGATACGCAGTATTTT. The chain has TRBV24-1 and TRBJ2-3; TRBD2 aligns across 10 bases. The V gene's germline CDR1 is KGHDR and CDR2 SFDVKD. J was trimmed by 6 bases and V by 1 base; bases with no gene match: 9. The CDR3 runs to 17 residues.

The chain uses TRBV11-2 and TRBJ2-7, with D perhaps TRBD2 (6 bases). The germline V and J ends were trimmed by 3 bases and 2 bases, with 11 bases remaining between them. Germline V gene lookup returns CDR1 SGHAT and CDR2 FQNNGV. The CDR3 is 14 residues long. CDR3 DNA sequence: TGTGCCAGCAGCTTCGAGCGGGTCGCCTACGAGCAGTACTTC. Translated: CASSFERVAYEQYF.

The chain is built from TRBV29-1 and TRBJ2-3, with D perhaps matching TRBD2 (5 bases). CDR1 is SQVTM and CDR2 is ANQGSEA in the germline V gene. Trimming pared 4 bases from V and 2 bases from J, leaving 10 bases between. The CDR3 has 13 amino acids. The CDR3 region is CSVVFGNTDTQYF. As DNA, the CDR3 is TGCAGCGTTGTATTCGGGAACACAGATACGCAGTATTTT.

V and J are TRBV7-2 and TRBJ2-4; possibly TRBD2 for D (5 bases). This CDR3 region has 14 residues. Per germline, CDR1 SGHTA and CDR2 FQGNSA. Trimming pared 0 bases from V and 8 bases from J, leaving 11 bases between. The CDR3 DNA reads as TGTGCCAGCAGCTTAGCCCTTAACGGGGACATTCAGTACTTC. Residues: CASSLALNGDIQYF.

The V and J genes are TRBV2 and TRBJ1-2, with 7 bases lining up with TRBD1. The V and J ends lost 6 bases and 6 bases, in that order; junction bases with no gene match: 4. The germline V gene has CDR1 SNHLY and CDR2 FYNNEI. This CDR3 contains 12 residues. The CDR3 DNA follows: TGTGCCAGCAGGGCAGGGGGGGATGGCTACACCTTC. Protein product: CASRAGGDGYTF.

This clone was detected only once. This chain links TRBV24-1 with TRBJ1-5; 10 bases match TRBD1. With V trimmed by 11 bases and J by 1 base, 10 bases remained unmatched. The germline V gene encodes CDR1 KGHDR and CDR2 SFDVKD. There are 16 residues in the CDR3. This chain's CDR3 is CASRGQGIWSNQPQHF. CDR3 nucleotide sequence: TGTGCCAGCAGGGGACAGGGGATTTGGAGCAATCAGCCCCAGCATTTT.